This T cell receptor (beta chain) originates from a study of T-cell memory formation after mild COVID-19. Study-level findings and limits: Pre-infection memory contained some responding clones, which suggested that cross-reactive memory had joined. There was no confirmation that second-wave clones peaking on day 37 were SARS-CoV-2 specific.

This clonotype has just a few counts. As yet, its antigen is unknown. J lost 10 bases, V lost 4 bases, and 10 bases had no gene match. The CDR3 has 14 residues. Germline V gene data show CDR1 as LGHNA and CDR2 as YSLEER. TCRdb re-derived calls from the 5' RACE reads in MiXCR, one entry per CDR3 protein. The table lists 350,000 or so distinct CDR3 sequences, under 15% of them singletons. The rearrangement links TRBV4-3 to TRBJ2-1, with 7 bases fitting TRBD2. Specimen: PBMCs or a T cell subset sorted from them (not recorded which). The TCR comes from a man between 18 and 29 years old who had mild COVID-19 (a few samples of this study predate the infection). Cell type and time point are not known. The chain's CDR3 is CASSPRQWREEQFF. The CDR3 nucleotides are TGCGCCAGCAGCCCGCGTCAGTGGCGGGAGGAGCAGTTCTTC.